The next 32 T cell receptor beta chains were all read from a single sample in a study of blood T cells in healthy people across ages. The second PCR ran about 6 to 11 cycles with a sample-barcoded 5' primer and J-beta primers. TCRdb processed the 5' RACE reads anew with MiXCR; each CDR3 protein has one entry. This table holds 450,000 to 650,000 distinct CDR3 sequences, around 24% found once. The data were also submitted as part of a second study, on T cells of mothers and their children.

Sequencing input: blood. The receptors stem from a boy aged 10-17 years in good health.

This sequence joins TRBV28 and TRBJ1-6; D unclear. The germline V gene has CDR1 MDHEN and CDR2 SYDVKM. The CDR3 runs 13 residues. V lost 8 bases and J 7 bases, leaving 12 bases between the germline ends. CDR3 DNA sequence: TGTGCCAGCTTGAGTTTCGGAAATTCACCCCTCCACTTT. Translated, it gives CASLSFGNSPLHF.

This chain links TRBV15 with TRBJ2-3; D unresolved. CDR3 length: 16 amino acids. V lost 0 bases, J lost 0 bases, and 10 bases lay in between. CDR1 and CDR2 (germline): LNHNV, YYDKDF (reference sequence). In nucleotides, the CDR3 is TGTGCCACCAGCAGAGATCTAGGGCTGAGCACAGATACGCAGTATTTT. It yields the protein CATSRDLGLSTDTQYF.

The chain recombines TRBV7-2 with TRBJ1-5, with a possible D match to TRBD1 (5 bases). The CDR3 totals 13 residues. Between the trimmed V and J ends, which lost 4 bases and 6 bases, there was a span of 10 bases. The germline V gene has CDR1 SGHTA and CDR2 FQGNSA. CDR3 amino acids: CASSSLGVQPQHF. CDR3 bases: TGTGCCAGCAGCTCCCTGGGGGTTCAGCCCCAGCATTTT.

This clonotype was detected only a few times. This chain joins TRBV6-1 and TRBJ2-2; 8 nucleotides agree with TRBD1. Trimming took 6 bases from V and 6 from J; bases not matched to a gene: 12. CDR1 and CDR2 (germline): MNHNS, SASEGT. The CDR3 is 16 residues long. The CDR3, as DNA: TGTGCCAGCAGCCCGCCAGGACAGGGCCGTGCCGGGGAGCTGTTTTTT. Protein product: CASSPPGQGRAGELFF.

The V call is TRBV12-3 or TRBV12-4, the J call TRBJ1-6; D might be TRBD1 (6 bases). V lost 5 bases to trimming and J lost 10 bases, with 15 bases between them. The CDR3 is 14 residues long. The CDR3 loop reads CASSNRRGESPLHF. In DNA form, the CDR3 reads TGTGCCAGCAGTAACCGCAGGGGAGAGTCACCCCTCCACTTT.

This clonotype turned up a few times. One junction end disagrees with the germline gene, perhaps due to a read error. The chain links TRBV4-2 to TRBJ2-3; 16 nucleotides align to TRBD2. The germline V gene has CDR1 LGHNA and CDR2 YNFKEQ. The CDR3 has 17 amino acids. The CDR3 here is CASRGTSGRASTDTRYF. CDR3 nucleotide sequence: TGTGCCAGCAGAGGGACTAGCGGGAGGGCGAGCACAGATACGCGGTATTTT.

In this sample, this clonotype turned up a few times. J is TRBJ2-1 and V is TRBV27; the match to TRBD1 covers 7 bases. The DNA end is a closer match to TRBJ2-7, so the J assignment may be wrong. The CDR3 runs 14 residues. CDR1 is MNHEY and CDR2 is SMNVEV in the germline V gene (reference sequence). The CDR3 bases are TGTGCCAGCAGTTTACGAGACAGGGTCAACGAGCAGTACTTC. This codes for CASSLRDRVNEQYF.

This clonotype was seen a handful of times. One junction end disagrees with the germline gene, perhaps due to a read error. In DNA, the CDR3 is TGCAGCGTTCAAGACAGGGCGGCCTACAATGAGCAGTTCTTC. Translated: CSVQDRAAYNEQFF. The chain recombines TRBV29-1 with TRBJ2-1; 7 bases fit TRBD1. The CDR3 sequence is 14 residues long. The germline V gene has CDR1 SQVTM and CDR2 ANQGSEA.

The CDR3 coding sequence is TGTGCCAGCAGCGTAGGACCCCCTAAGGCCTACAATGAGCAGTTCTTC. As protein: CASSVGPPKAYNEQFF. The chain couples TRBV9 to TRBJ2-1; unclear D gene. CDR3 size: 16 residues. Looked up from germline, CDR1 is SGDLS and CDR2 is YYNGEE. Trimming took 0 bases from V and 2 from J, leaving 12 bases between them. Complete variable domain (other parts from reference TRBV9 and TRBJ2-1): DSGVTQTPKHLITATGQRVTLRCSPRSGDLSVYWYQQSLDQGLQFLIQYYNGEERAKGNILERFSAQQFPDLHSELNLSSLELGDSALYFCASSVGPPKAYNEQFFGPGTRLTVL.

This clonotype has a handful of counts. The chain uses TRBV10-3 and TRBJ2-1; unclear D gene. The CDR3 spans 12 residues. The germline V gene has CDR1 ENHRY and CDR2 SYGVKD. With 7 bases removed from V and 6 bases from J, the gap between germline ends came to 10 bases. The CDR3 sequence: CAIIGGPNEQFF. CDR3 nucleotides: TGTGCCATCATCGGCGGACCCAATGAGCAGTTCTTC.

This clonotype turned up a few times. The chain recombines TRBV19 with TRBJ2-5, with D tentatively TRBD2 (6 bases). Trimming pared 8 bases from V and 5 bases from J, leaving 18 bases between. The CDR3 runs 14 residues. The germline gives CDR1 LNHDA, CDR2 SQIVND (reference sequence). The CDR3 spells CASSADWEVETQYF. CDR3 nucleotides: TGTGCCAGTTCTGCGGACTGGGAGGTGGAGACCCAGTACTTC.

In this sample, this clonotype turned up a few times. The chain joins TRBV7-2 to TRBJ2-1; maybe TRBD2 (6 bases). Trimming removed 5 bases at V and 6 bases at J, with 23 bases between. CDR1 SGHTA and CDR2 FQGNSA come from the germline V gene. The length of the CDR3 is 17 residues. CDR3 in amino acids: CASSNRKLSGGGNEQFF. As DNA, the CDR3 is TGTGCCAGCAGCAACCGAAAACTGTCCGGGGGTGGCAATGAGCAGTTCTTC.

This clonotype was counted between two and nine times. The genes are TRBV30 and TRBJ1-2; possible D gene TRBD1, 6 bases. Per the germline V gene, CDR1 is GTSNPN and CDR2 is SVGIG (reference sequence). The length of the CDR3 is 12 residues. The V end was cut by 4 bases, the J end by 7 bases, with 13 bases between. The CDR3 region has the DNA TGTGCCTGGATCACACACAGGGCTGGCTACACCTTC. Protein sequence: CAWITHRAGYTF.

As for this clonotype: This may stem from a read error, because a much larger clone lies one nucleotide away. The rearrangement uses TRBV6-5 and TRBJ1-3; D remains ambiguous. The V end was cut by 1 base, the J end by 2 bases, with 6 bases between. Germline CDR1 and CDR2: MNHEY and SVGAGI. The CDR3 spans 14 residues. CDR3 DNA: TGTGCCAGCAGTTACTTGAGCACTGGAAACACCATATATTTT. Protein sequence: CASSYLSTGNTIYF.

The sample holds one count of this clonotype. The chain uses TRBV28 and TRBJ2-6, with no clear D. The CDR3 is 15 residues long. The V gene's germline CDR1 is MDHEN and CDR2 SYDVKM. Trimming left V 7 bases short and J 0 bases short, with 10 bases between. DNA for the CDR3: TGTGCCAGCAAACAGACTTCCTCTGGGGCCAACGTCCTGACTTTC. Translated, it gives CASKQTSSGANVLTF.

This clonotype was counted at least ten times. This chain connects TRBV9 to TRBJ2-1; D remains ambiguous. CDR1 is SGDLS and CDR2 is YYNGEE in the germline V gene. Between the trimmed V and J ends, which lost 0 bases and 6 bases, there was a span of 7 bases. The length of the CDR3 is 13 residues. The CDR3 spells CASSVGQSNEQFF. The CDR3 DNA follows: TGTGCCAGCAGCGTAGGTCAGTCCAATGAGCAGTTCTTC.

The gene calls are TRBV9 and TRBJ2-3; D possibly corresponds to TRBD1 (6 bases). In germline, CDR1 is SGDLS, CDR2 YYNGEE. The germline V and J ends were trimmed by 4 bases and 3 bases, with 15 bases remaining between them. This CDR3 contains 15 residues. The CDR3 DNA reads as TGTGCCAGCAGCCTCTGGGCAGGGGAAACAGATACGCAGTATTTT. It translates to CASSLWAGETDTQYF. The full variable domain, in which reference TRBV9 and TRBJ2-3 provide the parts outside the CDR3, is DSGVTQTPKHLITATGQRVTLRCSPRSGDLSVYWYQQSLDQGLQFLIQYYNGEERAKGNILERFSAQQFPDLHSELNLSSLELGDSALYFCASSLWAGETDTQYFGPGTRLTVL.

This clonotype was picked up a small number of times. This sequence joins TRBV20-1 and TRBJ2-5; D is ambiguous. The J call may be incorrect, as the DNA end agrees better with TRBJ2-7. Germline V gene lookup returns CDR1 DFQATT and CDR2 SNEGSKA (reference sequence). This CDR3 region has 13 residues. The CDR3 DNA reads as TGCAGTGCTAGAGTGGAGTCAAACTACGAGCAGTACTTC. Protein sequence: CSARVESNYEQYF.

The chain links TRBV15 to TRBJ1-2; TRBD1 is a possible D gene (6 bases). V lost 2 bases to trimming and J lost 2 bases, with 18 bases between them. Germline loops: CDR1 LNHNV, CDR2 YYDKDF (reference sequence). This CDR3 spans 17 amino acids. The CDR3 DNA follows: TGTGCCACCAGCAGATCATGGGCAGGGGAGGCGAACTATGGCTACACCTTC. Translated, it gives CATSRSWAGEANYGYTF.

This chain connects TRBV4-3 to TRBJ2-1; a weak D match, TRBD2 (6 bases). Trimming removed 0 bases from V and 3 bases from J, with 12 bases in between. The CDR3 is 16 residues long. Germline V gene sequence: CDR1 LGHNA, CDR2 YSLEER. The CDR3 reads CASSQDLPSDYNEQFF. The CDR3 DNA sequence: TGCGCCAGCAGCCAAGATCTTCCTAGCGACTACAATGAGCAGTTCTTC.

The chain recombines TRBV5-1 with TRBJ1-1; TRBD1 matches 10 bases. In germline, CDR1 is SGHRS, CDR2 YFSETQ. The V segment lost 1 base and the J segment 4 bases; nucleotides outside the gene matches: 10. The CDR3 contains 17 residues. In nucleotides, the CDR3 is TGCGCCAGCAGCTTGAGAGCCCAGACAGGGGGCCTCACTGAAGCTTTCTTT. Protein sequence: CASSLRAQTGGLTEAFF.

The chain links TRBV4-3 to TRBJ2-5, with TRBD2 identical over 8 bases. Germline loops: CDR1 LGHNA, CDR2 YSLEER. Losses at the gene ends were 4 bases for V and 4 bases for J; bases not matched to a gene: 2. The CDR3 runs 13 residues. As DNA, the CDR3 is TGCGCCAGCAGCCCCAGCGGGAGAGAGACCCAGTACTTC. Encoded protein: CASSPSGRETQYF.

This clonotype was counted between two and nine times. The genes are TRBV18 and TRBJ1-2; D call uncertain. Germline-derived CDR1 and CDR2 are KGHSH and LQKENI. V was shortened by 3 bases and J by 4 bases, with 12 bases between the two germline ends. The CDR3 sequence is 14 residues long. Written as DNA, the CDR3 is TGTGCCAGCTCACCCGCGAGAGACTTCTATGGCTACACCTTC. Translation gives CASSPARDFYGYTF.

CDR3 nucleotide sequence: TGTGCCAGCAGCCCTGCGCTTTTAGGCGCCTACGAGCAGTACTTC. Its translation is CASSPALLGAYEQYF. The chain links TRBV6-5 to TRBJ2-1; D is ambiguous. The last part of the DNA fits TRBJ2-7 better; the J call may be wrong. The CDR3 length is 15 residues. Germline loops: CDR1 MNHEY, CDR2 SVGAGI.

The J gene is TRBJ2-7, the V gene TRBV9; TRBD1 matches at 7 bases. Germline lookup yields CDR1 SGDLS and CDR2 YYNGEE. V was clipped by 3 bases and J by 6 bases; unmatched bases: 9. CDR3 size: 14 residues. The CDR3 is CASSARDSRGEQYF. The CDR3 nucleotides read TGTGCCAGCAGCGCAAGGGACAGTCGGGGCGAGCAGTACTTC.

The rearrangement uses TRBV28 and TRBJ1-2; D not resolved. Trimming removed 1 base at V and 4 bases at J, with 10 bases between. In germline, CDR1 is MDHEN, CDR2 SYDVKM. The CDR3 loop spans 14 amino acids. The CDR3 region has the DNA TGTGCCAGCAGTTTATCGGCAGAAAGCTATGGCTACACCTTC. As protein: CASSLSAESYGYTF.

The chain is built from TRBV9 and TRBJ2-1; 14 nucleotides match TRBD2. This CDR3 is 17 amino acids long. From germline, CDR1 is SGDLS and CDR2 YYNGEE. V was pared by 0 bases and J by 8 bases, with 7 bases of the junction left unmatched. Here the CDR3 DNA reads TGTGCCAGCAGCGTAGGACTAGCGGGAGGGCCGGGCGATGAGCAGTTCTTC. As protein: CASSVGLAGGPGDEQFF.

This clonotype was seen a handful of times. The J gene is TRBJ1-1, the V gene TRBV7-3, with D possibly being TRBD1 (5 bases). V shed 5 bases and J shed 0 bases, with 13 bases lying between them. Germline V gives CDR1 SGHTA, CDR2 FQGTGA. The CDR3 sequence is 15 residues long. The DNA for the CDR3 is TGTGCCAGCAGCCGGGACGGAACGATGAACACTGAAGCTTTCTTT. This gives the protein CASSRDGTMNTEAFF.

This clonotype was counted a few times. The junction departs from germline at one end; a sequencing error may be responsible. V usage is TRBV7-7 and J usage is TRBJ2-5; D remains ambiguous. CDR3 length: 14 residues. In germline, CDR1 is SSHAT, CDR2 FNYEAQ (reference sequence). CDR3 in amino acids: CASSLTPNQETQYF. DNA of the CDR3: TGTGCTAGCAGCTTAACACCGAACCAAGAGACCCAGTACTTC. The whole variable domain, remainder taken from reference TRBV7-7 and TRBJ2-5, is GAGVSQSPRYKVTKRGQDVTLRCDPISSHATLYWYQQALGQGPEFLTYFNYEAQPDKSGLPSDRFSAERPEGSISTLTIQRTEQRDSAMYRCASSLTPNQETQYFGPGTRLLVL.

This clonotype appeared many times. This chain uses TRBV20-1 with TRBJ1-4; a possible D gene is TRBD1 (6 bases). The CDR3 totals 15 residues. CDR1 and CDR2 (germline): DFQATT, SNEGSKA (reference sequence). The V and J ends lost 3 bases and 7 bases respectively, with 18 bases between them. The CDR3 DNA sequence: TGCAGTGCTAGTGCAGGTCAGGGGTCGGGTGAAAAACTGTTTTTT. Amino acids: CSASAGQGSGEKLFF.

This clonotype came up a few times. This sequence joins TRBV12-3 or TRBV12-4 and TRBJ2-3, with TRBD1 matching over 8 bases. V trimming: 5 bases; J trimming: 1 base; junction bases outside the gene matches: 5. The CDR3 covers 15 residues. This chain's CDR3 is CASSPTGDRTDTQYF. CDR3 coding DNA: TGTGCCAGCAGTCCGACAGGGGATCGCACAGATACGCAGTATTTT.

The chain recombines TRBV20-1 with TRBJ2-1, with 9 positions matching TRBD2. Losses at the gene ends were 5 bases for V and 4 bases for J; bases not matched to a gene: 6. Germline CDR1 DFQATT, CDR2 SNEGSKA (reference sequence). CDR3 length equals 14 residues. The CDR3: CSAGGSGSYNEQFF. CDR3 nucleotides: TGCAGTGCTGGGGGTAGCGGGAGTTACAATGAGCAGTTCTTC.